The 15 T cell receptor beta chains listed next were all sequenced from one sample in a study of blood T cell repertoires in COVID-19. TCRdb's table, derived via immunoSEQ multiplex PCR, lists solely in-frame clones and lacks some. The sample holds about 220,000 clones, around 87% seen once. Sequenced: peripheral blood. The source is a woman aged 45-65 years with COVID-19, enrolled during active disease.

The chain couples TRBV30 to TRBJ1-2; D perhaps matches TRBD1 (6 bases). V lost 3 bases to trimming and J lost 7 bases, with 15 bases between them. The CDR3 spans 13 residues. Germline V gene data show CDR1 as GTSNPN and CDR2 as SVGIG (reference sequence). The CDR3 protein is CAWSSGGGFGYTF. The CDR3 bases are TGTGCCTGGAGCTCCGGGGGGGGCTTTGGCTACACCTTC.

The chain couples TRBV9 to TRBJ1-1; 10 nucleotides match TRBD1. The J segment lost 3 bases and the V segment lost 3 bases, leaving 5 bases of the junction unmatched. CDR1 SGDLS and CDR2 YYNGEE come from the germline V gene. The CDR3 covers 15 residues. CDR3 DNA sequence: TGTGCCAGCAGCGGCCGACAGGGGGCAGACACTGAAGCTTTCTTT. Its protein product is CASSGRQGADTEAFF.

Note on this clone: One junction end does not reproduce the germline sequence, and a read error may be involved. The chain is built from TRBV7-2 and TRBJ2-3, with 8 bases aligning to TRBD2. The CDR3 length is 15 residues. The germline CDR1 and CDR2 sequences are SGHTA and FQGNSA. This CDR3 reads CASTLLGGALPTQYF. CDR3 bases: TGTGCCAGCACCTTACTCGGGGGGGCCCTCCCTACGCAGTATTTT.

Worth noting for this clone: At one end, the junction sequence differs from germline, possibly due to a read error. The chain joins TRBV3-1 (or the pseudogene TRBV3-2) to TRBJ1-5; 8 bases agree with TRBD1. The CDR3 contains 15 residues. The germline V gene has CDR1 LGHDT and CDR2 YNNKEL (reference sequence). CDR3 loop: CAWQFQGAYNQPQHF. CDR3 nucleotides: TGCGCCTGGCAGTTTCAGGGGGCCTACAATCAGCCCCAGCATTTT.

The chain employs TRBV4-3 and TRBJ2-5; D is uncertain. This CDR3 spans 13 amino acids. CDR1 is LGHNA and CDR2 is YSLEER in the germline V gene. The ends were cut back, 0 bases at V and 6 bases at J, with 8 bases in the middle. The CDR3 sequence is CASSQDGLQTQYF. For the CDR3, the DNA is TGCGCCAGCAGCCAAGATGGTCTACAGACCCAGTACTTC.

A single count supports this clone. The chain uses TRBV7-2 and TRBJ2-2; maybe TRBD1 (6 bases). V was cut by 6 bases and J by 3 bases, with 14 bases left in between. The germline CDR1 and CDR2 sequences are SGHTA and FQGNSA. The CDR3 has 15 residues. The CDR3 loop is CASSATGLDTGELFF. The CDR3 region has the DNA TGTGCCAGCAGTGCTACAGGGTTGGACACCGGGGAGCTGTTTTTT.

This clone has more than one count but fewer than ten. The rearrangement uses TRBV21-1 and TRBJ2-7; the D call TRBD2 from the table was never checked on the DNA. TRBV21-1 is noted as a pseudogene. The CDR3 covers 12 residues. CDR3 amino acids: CARAPYFREQYV. The CDR3 DNA reads as TGTGCCAGAGCACCCTACTTTCGCGAGCAGTACGTC.

The V call is TRBV7-2, the J call TRBJ2-3, with no clear D. Trimming stripped 7 bases from V and 3 bases from J, with 5 bases between. Looked up from germline, CDR1 is SGHTA and CDR2 is FQGNSA. The CDR3 covers 11 residues. The CDR3 loop is CASTGTDTQYF. The CDR3, as DNA: TGTGCCAGCACCGGGACAGATACGCAGTATTTT. Complete variable domain (other parts from reference TRBV7-2 and TRBJ2-3): GAGVSQSPSNKVTEKGKDVELRCDPISGHTALYWYRQSLGQGLEFLIYFQGNSAPDKSGLPSDRFSAERTGGSVSTLTIQRTQQEDSAVYLCASTGTDTQYFGPGTRLTVL.

The gene calls are TRBV6-4 and TRBJ2-1; 11 bases are a match to TRBD2. Germline CDR1 reads MRHNA; CDR2 reads SNTAGT. The CDR3 sequence is 14 residues long. V shed 6 bases and J 9 bases; nucleotides not matched to a gene: 7. CDR3 bases: TGTGCCAGCAGCGCCGGGACTAGCGGTTTTGAGCAGTTCTTC. As protein: CASSAGTSGFEQFF.

The rearrangement joins TRBV24-1 to TRBJ2-3, with D possibly being TRBD1 (6 bases). Trimming left V 4 bases short and J 6 bases short, with 16 bases between. Germline lookup yields CDR1 KGHDR and CDR2 SFDVKD. The CDR3 has 15 residues. The CDR3, as DNA: TGTGCCACCAGTGAGGCTACAGGGCCGGGGGATACGCAGTATTTT. Residues: CATSEATGPGDTQYF.

The J gene is TRBJ1-2, the V gene TRBV6-5; maybe TRBD1 (5 bases). From germline, CDR1 is MNHEY and CDR2 SVGAGI. V was clipped by 0 bases and J by 6 bases, with 14 bases between them. The CDR3 runs to 15 residues. The DNA for the CDR3 is TGTGCCAGCAGTTACTCACGGGGGTTTGGGGATGGCTACACCTTC. Amino acid sequence: CASSYSRGFGDGYTF.

The chain combines TRBV27 with TRBJ1-5, with D uncertain. Trimming removed 6 bases at V and 7 bases at J, with 10 bases between. The CDR3 sequence is 12 residues long. Germline CDR1 is MNHEY and CDR2 is SMNVEV (reference sequence). The CDR3: CASSEPGQPQHF. CDR3 coding DNA: TGTGCCAGCAGCGAACCGGGGCAGCCCCAGCATTTT.

The chain's CDR3 is CASSSAGQQPQHF. CDR3 in DNA: TGTGCCAGCAGCTCCGCCGGACAGCAGCCCCAGCATTTT. The V gene is TRBV7-9, the J gene TRBJ1-5; tentatively, D is TRBD1 (6 bases). This CDR3 comprises 13 residues. V was trimmed by 4 bases and J by 7 bases, leaving 11 bases between them. Germline V lookup: CDR1 SEHNR, CDR2 FQNEAQ (reference sequence).

This clone was seen just once. The chain joins TRBV4-1 to TRBJ2-3; a possible D gene is TRBD1 (6 bases). V was cut by 6 bases and J by 7 bases, with 23 bases left in between. The CDR3 totals 16 residues. Germline loops: CDR1 MGHRA, CDR2 YSYEKL. CDR3 bases: TGCGCCAGCAGGGATATTGGGGGCCCAAGGGGCCATACGCAGTATTTT. Translating gives CASRDIGGPRGHTQYF.

The gene calls are TRBV5-1 and TRBJ1-3; D ambiguous. Trimming took off 5 bases at V and 0 bases at J, with 12 bases between the two ends. The CDR3 is made up of 15 amino acids. Germline values: CDR1 SGHRS, CDR2 YFSETQ. CDR3 sequence reads: CASSSGESSGNTIYF. CDR3 nucleotide sequence: TGCGCCAGCAGTTCTGGTGAGAGCTCTGGAAACACCATATATTTT.